Sequencing of this T cell receptor beta chain was carried out in a study of blood T cell repertoires in COVID-19. Study details: Material from acute and convalescent COVID-19 was sourced from the United States, Italy and Spain. Nucleic acid was either cDNA or gDNA, and it came from T cells, B-cell-depleted T cells, or PBMCs.

Recovery among Cohort 3 donors was established by two negative PCRs, clearance, or symptom resolution. Original methodology: Reference gene primers were amplified, and this amplification served to estimate nucleated cell counts. TCRdb keeps only in-frame clones here, not all; method: immunoSEQ multiplex PCR. That table supplies the V and J calls and clone size; D and trimming were determined from the DNA. The sample carries roughly 250,000 clones, 86% recorded once. V gave up 1 base and J gave up 4 bases; unmatched junction bases: 6. The CDR3 totals 15 residues. Germline lookup yields CDR1 LGHNA and CDR2 YSLEER.

What was sequenced was PBMCs or T cells enriched from blood (not recorded which). This clonotype was obtained from a woman aged 45-65 years who had recovered from COVID-19. This chain connects TRBV4-3 to TRBJ1-2; 7 bases fit TRBD1. CDR3 bases: TGCGCCAGCAGCCAAGGACAGGGTCGGGTCTATGGCTACACCTTC. The encoded protein is CASSQGQGRVYGYTF.